This T cell receptor (beta chain) was found in a study of shared clonotypes between healthy human individuals. Generated by immunoSEQ multiplex PCR, the TCRdb table keeps only in-frame clones and is missing some. This sample has 2 million to 3 million clones; 80% to 95% occur once, and the top ten carry 0.36%. Germline CDR1 and CDR2: SGHTS and YDEGEE. The germline V and J ends were trimmed by 3 bases and 6 bases, with 16 bases remaining between them. This CDR3 region has 15 residues. The TCR sequence derives from a man between 18 and 29 years old in good health. Some clones in this sample may be carry-over from other donors' samples. V is TRBV5-8 and J is TRBJ2-1; D ambiguous. Specimen: naive CD4+ T cells from PBMCs. Subset specified: CD45RA+ positively selected. In DNA form, the CDR3 reads TGTGCCAGCAGCTCCTCCGTAGTAAAGCTCAATGAGCAGTTCTTC. It yields the protein CASSSSVVKLNEQFF.